This entry features one T cell receptor (beta chain) sequence. The table came from immunoSEQ multiplex PCR; TCRdb's copy has only in-frame clones and leaves some out. The sample consists of just over 95,000 clones, approximately 95% of them appearing once. The source of the sample is a study of technical replicates of blood from several donors. CDR1 SGHVS and CDR2 FNYEAQ come from the germline V gene. This CDR3 comprises 17 residues. The V end lost 5 bases, the J end lost 7 bases, and 27 bases lay between the germline ends. Material for sequencing was T cells isolated from PBMCs. V and J are TRBV7-6 and TRBJ2-7; D possibly corresponds to TRBD2 (5 bases). The clonotype originates from a human donor in good health. In nucleotides, the CDR3 is TGTGCCAGCAGCCGTACACCCTCGGGAACGGTAACGGGGGAGCAGTACTTC. Translation gives CASSRTPSGTVTGEQYF.